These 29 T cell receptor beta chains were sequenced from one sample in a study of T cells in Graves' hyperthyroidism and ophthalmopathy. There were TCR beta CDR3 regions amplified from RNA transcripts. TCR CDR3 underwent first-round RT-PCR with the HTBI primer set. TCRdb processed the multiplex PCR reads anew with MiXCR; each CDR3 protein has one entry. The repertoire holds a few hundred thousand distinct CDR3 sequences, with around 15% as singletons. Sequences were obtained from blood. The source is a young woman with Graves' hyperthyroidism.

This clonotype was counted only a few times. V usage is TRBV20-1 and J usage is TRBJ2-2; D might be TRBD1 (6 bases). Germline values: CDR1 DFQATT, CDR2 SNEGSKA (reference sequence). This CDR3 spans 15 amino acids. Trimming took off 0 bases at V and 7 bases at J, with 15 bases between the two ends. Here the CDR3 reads CSARDPTGWGGELFF. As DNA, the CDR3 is TGCAGTGCTAGAGATCCCACAGGGTGGGGCGGGGAGCTGTTTTTT.

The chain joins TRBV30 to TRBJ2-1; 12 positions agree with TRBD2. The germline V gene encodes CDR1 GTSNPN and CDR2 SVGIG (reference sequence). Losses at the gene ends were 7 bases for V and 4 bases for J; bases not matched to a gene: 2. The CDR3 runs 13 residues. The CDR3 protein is CAFLAGGYNEQFF. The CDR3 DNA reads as TGTGCCTTCCTAGCGGGGGGGTACAATGAGCAGTTCTTC.

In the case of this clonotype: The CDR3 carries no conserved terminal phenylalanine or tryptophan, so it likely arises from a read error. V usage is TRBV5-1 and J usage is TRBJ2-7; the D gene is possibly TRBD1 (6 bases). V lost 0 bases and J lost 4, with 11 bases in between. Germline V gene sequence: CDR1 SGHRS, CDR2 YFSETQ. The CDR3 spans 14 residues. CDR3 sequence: CASSLVGGAYEQYS. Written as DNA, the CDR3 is TGCGCCAGCAGCTTGGTTGGGGGCGCTTACGAGCAGTACTCC.

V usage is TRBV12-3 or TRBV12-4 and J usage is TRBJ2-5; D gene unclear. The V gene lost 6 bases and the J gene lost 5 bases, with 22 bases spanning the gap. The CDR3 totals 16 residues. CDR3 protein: CASSPSRWLMGETQYF. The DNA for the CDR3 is TGTGCCAGCAGCCCTTCCCGATGGCTGATGGGGGAGACCCAGTACTTC.

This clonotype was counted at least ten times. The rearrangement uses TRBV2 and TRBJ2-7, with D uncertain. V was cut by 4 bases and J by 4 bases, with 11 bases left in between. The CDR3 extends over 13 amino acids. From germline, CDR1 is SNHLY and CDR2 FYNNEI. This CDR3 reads CASSVPSTYEQYF. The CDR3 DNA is TGTGCCAGCAGTGTCCCGAGCACGTACGAGCAGTACTTC.

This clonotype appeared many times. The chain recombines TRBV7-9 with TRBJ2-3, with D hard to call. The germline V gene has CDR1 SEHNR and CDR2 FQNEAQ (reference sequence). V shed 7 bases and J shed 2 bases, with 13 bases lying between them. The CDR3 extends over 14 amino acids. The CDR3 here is CASNPPTATDTQYF. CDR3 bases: TGTGCCAGCAACCCCCCCACAGCCACAGATACGCAGTATTTT.

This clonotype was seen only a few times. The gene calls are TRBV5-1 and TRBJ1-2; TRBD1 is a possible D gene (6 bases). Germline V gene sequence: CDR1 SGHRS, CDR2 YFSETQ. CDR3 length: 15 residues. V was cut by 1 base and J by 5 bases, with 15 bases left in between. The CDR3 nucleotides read TGCGCCAGCAGCTTGTACGAGGGGGGTCGGTATGGCTACACCTTC. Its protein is CASSLYEGGRYGYTF.

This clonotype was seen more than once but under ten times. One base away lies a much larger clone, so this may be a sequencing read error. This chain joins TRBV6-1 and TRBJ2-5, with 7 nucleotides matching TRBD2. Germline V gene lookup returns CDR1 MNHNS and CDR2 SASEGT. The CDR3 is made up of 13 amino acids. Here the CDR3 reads CAGRWTSQETQYF. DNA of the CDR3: TGTGCCGGCAGATGGACTAGCCAAGAGACCCAGTACTTC.

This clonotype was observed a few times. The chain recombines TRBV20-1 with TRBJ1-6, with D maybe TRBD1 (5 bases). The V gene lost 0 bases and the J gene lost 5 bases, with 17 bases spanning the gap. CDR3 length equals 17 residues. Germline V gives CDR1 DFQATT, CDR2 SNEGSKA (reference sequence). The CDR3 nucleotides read TGCAGTGCTAGAGATGATTATTCAGGGTCGAATAATTCACCCCTCCACTTT. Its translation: CSARDDYSGSNNSPLHF.

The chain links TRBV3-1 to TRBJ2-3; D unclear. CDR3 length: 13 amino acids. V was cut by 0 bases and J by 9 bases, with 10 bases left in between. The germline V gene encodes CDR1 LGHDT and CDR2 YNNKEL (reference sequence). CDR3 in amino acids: CASSQDTLLTQYF. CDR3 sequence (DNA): TGTGCCAGCAGCCAAGACACACTGCTGACGCAGTATTTT.

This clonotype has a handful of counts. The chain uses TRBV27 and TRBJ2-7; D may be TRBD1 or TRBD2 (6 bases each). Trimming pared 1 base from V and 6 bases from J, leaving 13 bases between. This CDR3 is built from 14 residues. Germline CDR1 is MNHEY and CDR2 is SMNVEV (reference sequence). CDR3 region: CASSLLRRGTEQYF. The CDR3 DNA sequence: TGTGCCAGCAGTTTATTAAGGAGGGGGACCGAGCAGTACTTC.

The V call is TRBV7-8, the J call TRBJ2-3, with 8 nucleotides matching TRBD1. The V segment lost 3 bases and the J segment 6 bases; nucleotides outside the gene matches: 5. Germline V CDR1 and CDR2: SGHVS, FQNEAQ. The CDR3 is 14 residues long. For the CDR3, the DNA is TGTGCCAGCAGCTTTAGGACAGGGAAGGATACGCAGTATTTT. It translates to CASSFRTGKDTQYF.

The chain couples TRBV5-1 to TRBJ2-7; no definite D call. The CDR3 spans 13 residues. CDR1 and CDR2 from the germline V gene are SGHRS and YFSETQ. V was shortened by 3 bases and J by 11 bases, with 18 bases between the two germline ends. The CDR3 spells CASSSEPWVEEYF. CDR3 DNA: TGCGCCAGCAGCTCTGAACCCTGGGTAGAGGAGTACTTC.

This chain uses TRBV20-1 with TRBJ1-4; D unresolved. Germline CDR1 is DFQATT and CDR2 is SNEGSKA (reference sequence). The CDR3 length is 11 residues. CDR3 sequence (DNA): TGCAGCCCCTGGGCGCGAGAAAAACTGTTTTTT. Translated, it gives CSPWAREKLFF.

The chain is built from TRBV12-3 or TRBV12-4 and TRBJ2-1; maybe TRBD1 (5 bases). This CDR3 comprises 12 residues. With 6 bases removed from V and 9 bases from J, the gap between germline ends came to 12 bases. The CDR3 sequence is CASRPLGVEQFF. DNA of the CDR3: TGTGCCAGCAGACCTCTAGGGGTTGAGCAGTTCTTC.

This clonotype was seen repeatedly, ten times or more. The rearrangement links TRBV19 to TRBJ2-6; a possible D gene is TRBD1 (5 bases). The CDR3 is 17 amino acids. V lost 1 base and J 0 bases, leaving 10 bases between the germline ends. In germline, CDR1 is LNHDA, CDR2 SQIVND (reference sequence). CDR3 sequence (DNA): TGTGCCAGTAGTATAGCGGTAGGGGTCTCTGGGGCCAACGTCCTGACTTTC. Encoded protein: CASSIAVGVSGANVLTF.

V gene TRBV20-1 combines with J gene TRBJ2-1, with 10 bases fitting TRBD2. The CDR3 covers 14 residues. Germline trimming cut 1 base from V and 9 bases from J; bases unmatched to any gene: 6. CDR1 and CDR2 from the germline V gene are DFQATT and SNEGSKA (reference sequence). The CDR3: CSARASGRWFEQFF. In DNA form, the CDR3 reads TGCAGTGCTAGAGCTAGCGGGAGATGGTTTGAGCAGTTCTTC.

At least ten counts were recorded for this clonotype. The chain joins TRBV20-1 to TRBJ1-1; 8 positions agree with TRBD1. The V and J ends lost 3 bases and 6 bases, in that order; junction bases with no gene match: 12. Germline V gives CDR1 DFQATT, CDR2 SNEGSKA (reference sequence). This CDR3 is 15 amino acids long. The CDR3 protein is CSARAGQVTTAEAFF. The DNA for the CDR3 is TGCAGTGCTAGGGCGGGACAGGTGACGACCGCTGAAGCTTTCTTT.

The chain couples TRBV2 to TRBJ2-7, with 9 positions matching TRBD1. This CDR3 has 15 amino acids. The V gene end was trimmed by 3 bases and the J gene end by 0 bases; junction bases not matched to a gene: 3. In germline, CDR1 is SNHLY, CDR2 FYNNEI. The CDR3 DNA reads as TGTGCCAGCAGTGATGGGACAGGGCGCTCCTACGAGCAGTACTTC. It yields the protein CASSDGTGRSYEQYF.

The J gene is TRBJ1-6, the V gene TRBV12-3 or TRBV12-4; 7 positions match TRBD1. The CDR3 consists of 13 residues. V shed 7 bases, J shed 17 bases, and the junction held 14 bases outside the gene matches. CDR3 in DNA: TGTGCCAGCACTCAACGAGGGGGCTTAATTATCCACTTT. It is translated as CASTQRGGLIIHF.

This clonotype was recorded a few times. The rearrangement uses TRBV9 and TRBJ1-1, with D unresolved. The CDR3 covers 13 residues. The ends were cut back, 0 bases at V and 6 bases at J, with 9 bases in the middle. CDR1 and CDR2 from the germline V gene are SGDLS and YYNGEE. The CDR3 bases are TGTGCCAGCAGCGTAGTCAGTCTGGCTGAAGCTTTCTTT. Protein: CASSVVSLAEAFF.

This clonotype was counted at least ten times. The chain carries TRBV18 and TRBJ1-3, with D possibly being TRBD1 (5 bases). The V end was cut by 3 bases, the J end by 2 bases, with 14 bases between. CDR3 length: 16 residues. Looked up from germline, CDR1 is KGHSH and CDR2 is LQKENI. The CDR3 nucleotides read TGTGCCAGCTCACCCGCGGCCAGGGTCCCTGGAAACACCATATATTTT. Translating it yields CASSPAARVPGNTIYF.

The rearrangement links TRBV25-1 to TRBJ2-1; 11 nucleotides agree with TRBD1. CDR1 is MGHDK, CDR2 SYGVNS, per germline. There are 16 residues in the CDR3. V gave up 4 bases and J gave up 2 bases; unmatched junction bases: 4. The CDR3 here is CASSGTDRGPYNEQFF. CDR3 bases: TGTGCCAGCAGTGGAACGGACAGGGGGCCCTACAATGAGCAGTTCTTC.

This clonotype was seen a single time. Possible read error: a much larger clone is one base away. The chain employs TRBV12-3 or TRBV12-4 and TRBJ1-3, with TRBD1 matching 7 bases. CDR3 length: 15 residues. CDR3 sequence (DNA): TGTGCCAGCAGTTTGTGGGACAGCTCTGGAAACACCATATCTTTT. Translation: CASSLWDSSGNTISF.

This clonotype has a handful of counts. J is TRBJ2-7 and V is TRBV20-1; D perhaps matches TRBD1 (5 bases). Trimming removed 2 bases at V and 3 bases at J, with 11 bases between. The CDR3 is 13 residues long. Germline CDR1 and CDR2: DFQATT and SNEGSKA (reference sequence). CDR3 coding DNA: TGCAGTGCTAGACGGCAGGGAAGCTACGAGCAGTACGTC. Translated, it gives CSARRQGSYEQYV.

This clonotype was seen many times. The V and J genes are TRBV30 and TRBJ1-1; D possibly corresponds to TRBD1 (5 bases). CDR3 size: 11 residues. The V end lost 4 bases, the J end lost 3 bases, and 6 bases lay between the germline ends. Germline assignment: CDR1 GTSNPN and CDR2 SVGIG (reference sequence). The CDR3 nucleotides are TGTGCCTGGATAGGGGACACTGAAGCTTTCTTT. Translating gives CAWIGDTEAFF.

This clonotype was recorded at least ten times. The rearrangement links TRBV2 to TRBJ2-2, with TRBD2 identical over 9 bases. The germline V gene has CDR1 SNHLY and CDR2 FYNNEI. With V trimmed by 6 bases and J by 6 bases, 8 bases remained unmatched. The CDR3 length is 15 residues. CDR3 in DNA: TGTGCCAGCAGCCATAGCGGGAGAACGGCCGGGGAGCTGTTTTTT. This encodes CASSHSGRTAGELFF.

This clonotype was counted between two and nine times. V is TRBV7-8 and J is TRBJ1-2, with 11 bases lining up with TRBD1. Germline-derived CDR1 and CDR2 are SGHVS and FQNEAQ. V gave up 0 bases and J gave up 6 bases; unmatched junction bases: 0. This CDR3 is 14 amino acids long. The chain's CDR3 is CASSLADRGHGYTF. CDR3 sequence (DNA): TGTGCCAGCAGCTTAGCGGACAGGGGGCATGGCTACACCTTC.

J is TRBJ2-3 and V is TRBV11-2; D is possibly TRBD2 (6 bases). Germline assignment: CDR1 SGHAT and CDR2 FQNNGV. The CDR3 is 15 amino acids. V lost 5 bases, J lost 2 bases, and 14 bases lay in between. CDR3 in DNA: TGTGCCAGCAGCCTAATGGGACTTTTCACAGATACGCAGTATTTT. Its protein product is CASSLMGLFTDTQYF.